This T cell receptor beta chain was captured in a study of cytomegalovirus exposure and HLA in healthy donors. A word on this clone: Antigen: not known.

Broader study findings: Cytomegalovirus-associated TCR beta chains were listed, numbering around 150. In a later analysis, productive TCRs from donors in an Asian-associated ancestry cluster reportedly carried fewer N-insertions than the cohort mean. A previous analysis found most TCR beta V segments productive roughly 87% or roughly 30% of the time.

The PCR had 60 Vbeta and 13 Jbeta primers. Measured with immunoSEQ multiplex PCR; TCRdb has only the in-frame clones, and not every one. This sample contains about 210,000 clones. Material: PBMCs. The receptor's source is a woman aged 25 to 39 in good health and CMV-seropositive.

CDR3: CASSPPGQGGQPQHF. In nucleotides, the CDR3 is TGTGCCAGCAGTCCTCCGGGACAGGGAGGTCAGCCCCAGCATTTT. This sequence joins TRBV7-2 and TRBJ1-5, with 9 nucleotides matching TRBD1. J lost 6 bases, V lost 6 bases, and 9 bases had no gene match. Germline V gene sequence: CDR1 SGHTA, CDR2 FQGNSA. This CDR3 contains 15 residues. Variable domain in full (rest from reference TRBV7-2 and TRBJ1-5): GAGVSQSPSNKVTEKGKDVELRCDPISGHTALYWYRQSLGQGLEFLIYFQGNSAPDKSGLPSDRFSAERTGGSVSTLTIQRTQQEDSAVYLCASSPPGQGGQPQHFGDGTRLSIL.